This paragraph reports one T cell receptor beta chain. What antigen it recognizes has not been identified. No much larger clone is present one base from it, and per-base qualities are unavailable. The CDR1 and CDR2 encoded by the germline V gene are MNHEY and SVGEGT. The CDR3 runs 13 amino acids, cysteine and phenylalanine included. Only the CDR3 part of the read is kept: 39 bases, read in frame from the first base. A distance of 9 bases separates the germline ends of V and J, which lose 0 bases and 7 bases respectively. Hyperthyroidism patients were newly diagnosed, with disease duration under 2 months, and aged 18 to 65 years. Exclusion was applied to patients with uncontrolled infections, other autoimmune diseases, pregnancy or lactation. Diagnoses were established on the basis of clinical symptoms, serum thyroxine and TRAb, thyroid ultrasound, and orbital computed tomography. Blood from progressor patients was drawn when they were first diagnosed with hyperthyroidism, before any ophthalmopathy symptoms appeared. PBMCs were separated from under 11 ml of fresh peripheral blood using Ficoll-Paque density gradient centrifugation. Patients classed as progressors first received a Graves' hyperthyroidism diagnosis and then went on to develop ophthalmopathy during follow-up. Total RNA was extracted with Trizol reagent, and quality was checked on an Agilent 2100 Bioanalyzer.

This sample is part of a study of T cells in Graves' hyperthyroidism and ophthalmopathy (dated by TCRdb to between 2017 and 2020). About the investigation overall: Peripheral blood samples were taken at the time of initial diagnosis, prior to any treatment. To identify distinguishing TCR V-J signatures, a discovery cohort of around 100 patients was used, comprising some 45 with Graves' ophthalmopathy and some 60 with stable Graves' hyperthyroidism. An independent validation cohort of about 19 hyperthyroidism patients and approximately 16 patients who later progressed to ophthalmopathy tested prospective prediction of ophthalmopathy. The roughly 100 discovery patients were divided at random into training and test sets in a 7:3 ratio. The study also compared thyroid tissue and blood T-cell repertoires from five or six Graves' hyperthyroidism patients. Once sampling was done, hyperthyroidism patients were given methimazole at a starting dose of 30 mg daily, whereas ophthalmopathy patients were given high-dose intravenous methylprednisolone. TCR Vbeta CDR3 sequencing of 140 or so peripheral blood samples (over 40 ophthalmopathy, approximately 80 hyperthyroidism and around 17 progressor patients) is reported in the paper. General findings and caveats noted by the study authors: Most expanded thyroid clonotypes (frequency above 0.001) were also detected in blood, suggesting blood repertoires may reflect thyroid immune responses. A model built on a 13 V-J signature distinguished ophthalmopathy from stable hyperthyroidism, reaching 85% to 90% sensitivity and approximately 83% specificity in cross-validation and 80%/75% in testing. Sample size was not statistically predetermined, and blinding of investigators to group allocation was not performed. In validation, progression to ophthalmopathy was predicted by the model with more than 65% sensitivity and 72.22% specificity, a median of about 6 months before onset.

Amplification of TCR beta CDR3 regions was carried out from RNA transcripts. A first-round RT-PCR of the TCR CDR3 used the HTBI primer set with the Qiagen OneStep RT-PCR kit. The libraries were constructed in a second round of multiplex PCR and then size-selected and purified. The libraries were sequenced on an Illumina HiSeq2000 using paired-end 100 bp reads. The study's own analysis went as follows. SOAPnuke was used to process the raw data, throwing out any read that contained adapters or uncalled bases, had a mean Phred below 15, or lacked an exact constant-primer or identifier match. High-quality paired reads were merged using COPE v1.2.5, and each unique nucleotide sequence was defined as a clonotype. Clonotypes were aligned to IMGT TRBV, TRBD and TRBJ reference segments using MiTCR v1.1. Only V-J combinations with frequency above 0.0001, covering 99% to 99.2% of repertoires, were analysed. The TCS score was defined as the ratio of F50 (clonal expansion) to E x V (chaos), calculated using BLOSUM62-based TCRdist between CDR3 peptides within each V-J. Welch's t-statistics and random forest reduced some 510 V-J features to 13, which were used in a naive Bayes classifier (R e1071). In-frame beta chains were kept once TCRdb had trimmed the public reads at Q25 with fastp and called clones with MiXCR. Records with the same CDR3 protein are collapsed into one entry carrying the most frequent genes and DNA. TCRdb, rather than the study authors, made the V and J calls. For this sample the table gives roughly 290,000 distinct CDR3 sequences, of which roughly 13% were detected only once. Jointly, the top ten make up about 8% of the sample.

The receptor chain draws on TRBV6-2 or TRBV6-3 and TRBJ1-1, with no D gene named confidently. The sequence was collected from a woman aged 25 to 39 with Graves' hyperthyroidism that later progressed to Graves' ophthalmopathy. Input material: blood. The CDR3 in this case is CASSYSKSLEAFF. The nucleotide sequence is given as TGTGCCAGCAGTTACTCGAAATCTCTTGAAGCTTTCTTT.